Sequencing of this T cell receptor beta chain was carried out in a study of T cell repertoires in cytomegalovirus infection. On the study more broadly: Indicated by public TCR beta signatures were CMV infection and matching HLA type.

MiXCR was run by TCRdb on the reads, yielding one entry per CDR3 protein. The sample has some 600,000 distinct CDR3 sequences; about 24% are singletons. Whole-study results and caveats: Accumulated public TCR beta family frequency recognized individuals carrying CMV together with the relevant HLA. CMV-specific TCR beta clonotypes restricted by HLA-C dominated the ex vivo response.

As concerns this clonotype: No antigen is known for it.

Sequenced: CD8+ T cells from PBMCs. This clonotype was obtained from a human donor in good health (CMV status not recorded). Some clones in this sample may be carry-over from other donors' samples.

CDR3 in DNA: TGTGCCAGCAGAATGGACAGGTTCACTGAAGCTTTCTTT. Translated: CASRMDRFTEAFF. The rearrangement uses TRBV14 and TRBJ1-1, with 7 bases that match TRBD1. CDR1 is SGHDN, CDR2 FVKESK, per germline. The V gene end was trimmed by 6 bases and the J gene end by 4 bases; junction bases not matched to a gene: 5. CDR3 length equals 13 residues.